One and the same sample provided the 17 T cell receptor beta chains below, sequenced in a study of blood T cell repertoires in COVID-19. Using immunoSEQ multiplex PCR, the repertoire was profiled, and TCRdb retains in-frame clones only, with some absent. The data show approximately 75,000 clones, around 84% seen once. Sequenced: peripheral blood. Source of these receptors: a woman aged 50 to 60 with acute or convalescent COVID-19.

V and J are TRBV6-5 and TRBJ2-3; D gene uncertain. Germline V gene data show CDR1 as MNHEY and CDR2 as SVGAGI. The CDR3 spans 13 residues. V lost 5 bases, J lost 2 bases, and 8 bases lay in between. This CDR3 reads CASSPQHTDTQYF. CDR3 sequence (DNA): TGTGCCAGCAGTCCACAGCACACAGATACGCAGTATTTT.

The rearrangement links TRBV11-1 to TRBJ2-7; 7 bases line up with TRBD1. V shed 2 bases, J shed 6 bases, and the junction held 10 bases outside the gene matches. The CDR3 length is 15 residues. The germline CDR1 and CDR2 sequences are SGHAT and FQDESV (reference sequence). CDR3 nucleotide sequence: TGTGCCAGCAGCTTAAATCTAGGGGGCGCGGGCGAGCAGTACTTC. This sequence encodes CASSLNLGGAGEQYF.

The chain has TRBV4-3 and TRBJ2-7; D may be TRBD1 (5 bases). CDR3 length equals 16 residues. CDR1 and CDR2 (germline): LGHNA, YSLEER. V dropped 3 bases and J dropped 2 bases, with 17 bases sitting between them. The CDR3: CASSQVLTAGTYEQYF. For the CDR3, the DNA is TGCGCCAGCAGCCAGGTTTTAACGGCAGGGACCTACGAGCAGTACTTC.

The CDR3 loop is CASSQEGVAWNEQFF. CDR3 nucleotide sequence: TGCGCCAGCAGCCAAGAAGGAGTAGCGTGGAATGAGCAGTTCTTC. This chain uses TRBV4-3 with TRBJ2-1, with a tentative D call TRBD2 (5 bases). V lost 0 bases to trimming and J lost 7 bases, with 13 bases between them. The CDR3 has 15 residues. CDR1 is LGHNA, CDR2 YSLEER, per germline.

The genes are TRBV6-2 or TRBV6-3 and TRBJ1-2; D ambiguous. The CDR3 spans 16 residues. Germline V gene data show CDR1 as MNHEY and CDR2 as SVGEGT. V lost 4 bases, J lost 0 bases, and 15 bases lay in between. The CDR3 is CASSSRARPTNYGYTF. Here the CDR3 DNA reads TGTGCCAGCAGTTCGCGGGCTCGCCCCACTAACTATGGCTACACCTTC.

The rearrangement links TRBV28 to TRBJ2-7, with D unresolved. This CDR3 is built from 12 residues. V shed 9 bases and J shed 2 bases, with 11 bases lying between them. CDR1 MDHEN and CDR2 SYDVKM come from the germline V gene. This CDR3 is CASSGGTYEQYF. The CDR3 bases are TGTGCCAGTTCTGGCGGTACCTACGAGCAGTACTTC.

This clone was seen only a few times. The genes are TRBV5-1 and TRBJ1-1; no clear D gene. The CDR3 runs to 17 residues. Germline loops: CDR1 SGHRS, CDR2 YFSETQ. Trimming removed 0 bases at V and 1 base at J, with 16 bases between. CDR3: CASSLVAHPAQNTEAFF. The CDR3 bases are TGCGCCAGCAGCTTGGTGGCCCACCCTGCCCAGAACACTGAAGCTTTCTTT.

The chain carries TRBV3-1 (or the pseudogene TRBV3-2) and TRBJ1-6; 8 positions agree with TRBD1. Germline V gene lookup returns CDR1 LGHDT and CDR2 YNNKEL (reference sequence). The CDR3 extends over 16 amino acids. The ends lost 8 bases at V and 8 bases at J; junction bases unmatched: 14. The CDR3 here is CASAHSRGQVDSPLHF. CDR3 coding DNA: TGTGCCAGCGCACACTCCAGGGGACAGGTAGATTCACCCCTCCACTTT.

This clone came up once. The CDR3 reads CASSAGQGSYEQYF. DNA for the CDR3: TGTGCCAGCTCTGCGGGACAGGGCTCCTACGAGCAGTACTTC. The chain joins TRBV18 to TRBJ2-7; TRBD1 matches at 9 bases. V lost 6 bases, J lost 0 bases, and 3 bases stayed unmatched. The CDR3 is 14 residues long. CDR1 is KGHSH, CDR2 LQKENI, per germline.

This chain connects TRBV9 to TRBJ2-3; possible D gene TRBD1, 5 bases. In germline, CDR1 is SGDLS, CDR2 YYNGEE. This CDR3 spans 14 amino acids. Trimming took 2 bases from V and 4 from J, leaving 11 bases between them. The CDR3 region is CASSVQGWADTQYF. CDR3 coding DNA: TGTGCCAGCAGCGTGCAGGGTTGGGCAGATACGCAGTATTTT.

The chain employs TRBV13 and TRBJ2-3; 10 bases line up with TRBD1. The V gene's germline CDR1 is PRHDT and CDR2 FYEKMQ (reference sequence). This CDR3 contains 20 residues. Germline trimming cut 5 bases from V and 4 bases from J; bases unmatched to any gene: 21. CDR3 in DNA: TGTGCCAGCAGCGCCCAGTCCCGGGACAGGGGTCGAGGTTTGCCAGATACGCAGTATTTT. This gives the protein CASSAQSRDRGRGLPDTQYF.

The chain links TRBV28 to TRBJ1-2; 9 bases fit TRBD1. The CDR3 runs to 13 residues. Per the germline V gene, CDR1 is MDHEN and CDR2 is SYDVKM. Trimming took 10 bases from V and 2 from J; bases not matched to a gene: 5. In DNA form, the CDR3 reads TGTGCCACAAACGACAGGGGGAACTATGGCTACACCTTC. Amino acid sequence: CATNDRGNYGYTF.

This clone was seen more than once but under ten times. CDR3 sequence (DNA): TGTGCCAGCAGTCCCAGACAGAATTCACCCCTCCACTTT. Its translation: CASSPRQNSPLHF. V is TRBV28 and J is TRBJ1-6; D is possibly TRBD1 (5 bases). The CDR3 has 13 amino acids. Per germline, CDR1 MDHEN and CDR2 SYDVKM. V lost 5 bases, J lost 7 bases, and 9 bases lay in between.

The V and J genes are TRBV23-1 and TRBJ1-2; TRBD1 matches 7 bases. TRBV23-1 is treated as an ORF (open reading frame) with a function not yet certain. This CDR3 has 16 residues. V shed 3 bases, J shed 1 base, and the junction held 8 bases outside the gene matches. CDR3 sequence reads: CASSHPHRGNNYGYTF. CDR3 nucleotide sequence: TGCGCCAGCAGTCACCCTCACAGGGGTAATAACTATGGCTACACCTTC.

The chain uses TRBV5-1 and TRBJ2-5, with D perhaps matching TRBD2 (6 bases). V was trimmed by 6 bases and J by 1 base, leaving 16 bases between them. The CDR3 loop spans 15 amino acids. Germline lookup yields CDR1 SGHRS and CDR2 YFSETQ. CDR3 DNA: TGCGCCAGCATGCGGCGGGGACCTATCCAAGAGACCCAGTACTTC. It encodes CASMRRGPIQETQYF.

The chain combines TRBV7-9 with TRBJ2-1, with 13 bases identical to TRBD2. V lost 3 bases and J lost 9; bases outside the gene matches: 8. Germline CDR1 is SEHNR and CDR2 is FQNEAQ (reference sequence). The CDR3 runs to 16 residues. The CDR3 DNA is TGTGCCAGCAGCTTGCAACTAGCGGGAGGGCCGGGTGAGCAGTTCTTC. Its translation is CASSLQLAGGPGEQFF.

The chain uses TRBV5-6 and TRBJ2-1, with TRBD1 as a possible D gene (5 bases). The CDR3 extends over 11 amino acids. V was shortened by 6 bases and J by 11 bases, with 12 bases between the two germline ends. In germline, CDR1 is SGHDT, CDR2 YYEEEE. CDR3 region: CASTSGAKQFF. The CDR3 nucleotides read TGTGCCAGCACTTCTGGGGCAAAGCAGTTCTTC.